The rows below give T cell receptor beta chains drawn from one sample of a study of blood T cell repertoires in COVID-19. Clones were read by immunoSEQ multiplex PCR, and TCRdb kept only the in-frame ones, dropping some. The sample contains under 500,000 clones, 75% to 90% of which appear only once. Sequencing used peripheral blood. The receptors were sampled from a woman aged 25 to 39 with acute or convalescent COVID-19. CDR3s include the opening cysteine and the closing phenylalanine or tryptophan. The D gene is left open where the match is weak. A row's size may be missing; if present it is once, few, many or a size class.

-	TRBV5-5	TRBJ1-2	few	TGTGCCAGCAGCCGGGAGACAGTTGGCTACACCTTC	CASSRETVGYTF
TRBD1	TRBV15	TRBJ1-5	few	TGTGCCACCAGCGAAGAAACCAGGGGGCCGGGCAATCAGCCCCAGCATTTT	CATSEETRGPGNQPQHF
-	TRBV5-4	TRBJ1-6	-	TGTGCCAGCAGCATATTACAGAGCTCCTATAATTCACCCCTCCACTTT	CASSILQSSYNSPLHF
TRBD2	TRBV4-1	TRBJ2-7	-	TGCGCCAGCAGCGCACTAGCGGGGTATTACGAGCAGTACTTC	CASSALAGYYEQYF
TRBD1	TRBV5-1	TRBJ2-7	once	TGCGCCAGCAGCTACAAGACAGGGTTGAACTACGAGCAGTACTTC	CASSYKTGLNYEQYF
-	TRBV6-5	TRBJ1-4	-	TGTGCCATACTACAGGATCTTAATGAAAAACTGTTTTTT	CAILQDLNEKLFF
TRBD2	TRBV7-8	TRBJ2-1	once	TGTGCCAGCAGCCTAGGGACTAGCGGGGGTTATGAGCAGTTCTTC	CASSLGTSGGYEQFF
-	TRBV10-3	TRBJ1-4	once	TGTGCCATCAGTGGACAGTTGGTTGAAAAACTGTTTTTT	CAISGQLVEKLFF
TRBD2	TRBV30	TRBJ2-2	-	TGTGCCTGGGCGAGCGGGGGAAACACCGGGGAGCTGTTTTTT	CAWASGGNTGELFF
TRBD1	TRBV10-3	TRBJ1-5	-	TGTGCCATCAGCGGACAGGGCGATCAGCCCCAGCATTTT	CAISGQGDQPQHF
-	TRBV5-1	TRBJ2-7	-	TGCGCCAGCAGTCCCACCCAGGGGTCAGGCTCCTACGAGCAGTACTTC	CASSPTQGSGSYEQYF
TRBD2	TRBV29-1	TRBJ2-1	-	TGCAGCGTCGAAACTCCCAAGAGCGGGGCCTTGCTTTTTGCCAATGAGCAGTTCTTC	CSVETPKSGALLFANEQFF
-	TRBV4-1	TRBJ2-5	-	TGCGCCAGCAGCCAAGATTCGTTGCGGGTTCAAGAGACCCAGTACTTC	CASSQDSLRVQETQYF
-	TRBV4-1	TRBJ1-5	few	TGCGCCAGCAGCCATATAGGTCTAGGGGCTAAAACCAATCAGCCCCAGCATTTT	CASSHIGLGAKTNQPQHF
-	TRBV11-2	TRBJ2-5	-	TGTGCCAGCAGTTCCGGTCTCGGGGAGACCCAGTACTTC	CASSSGLGETQYF
-	TRBV7-2	TRBJ2-1	-	TGTGCCAGCAGCTTAGGGCAGGGGTCTGAGCAGTTCTTC	CASSLGQGSEQFF